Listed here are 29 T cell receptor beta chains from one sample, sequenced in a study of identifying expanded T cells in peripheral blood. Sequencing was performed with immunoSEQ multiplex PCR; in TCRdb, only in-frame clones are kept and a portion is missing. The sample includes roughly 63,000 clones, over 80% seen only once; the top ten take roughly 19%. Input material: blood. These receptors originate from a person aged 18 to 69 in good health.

The DNA for the CDR3 is TGTGCCAGCAGCTTAGCTACTAGCGGGGCCCCCACAGATACGCAGTATTTT. It encodes CASSLATSGAPTDTQYF. V is TRBV7-6 and J is TRBJ2-3, with 10 bases identical to TRBD2. The V gene's germline CDR1 is SGHVS and CDR2 FNYEAQ. The ends lost 0 bases at V and 2 bases at J; junction bases unmatched: 5. This CDR3 contains 17 residues.

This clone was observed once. The CDR3 is CAWRDWRSVNQPQHF. CDR3 nucleotide sequence: TGTGCCTGGAGGGATTGGCGGTCGGTCAATCAGCCCCAGCATTTT. The gene calls are TRBV30 and TRBJ1-5; no clear D gene. V was trimmed by 3 bases and J by 3 bases, leaving 15 bases between them. Germline assignment: CDR1 GTSNPN and CDR2 SVGIG (reference sequence). This CDR3 region has 15 residues.

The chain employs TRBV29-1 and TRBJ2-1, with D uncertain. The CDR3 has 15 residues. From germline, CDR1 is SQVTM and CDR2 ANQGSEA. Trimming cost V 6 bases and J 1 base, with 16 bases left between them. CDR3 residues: CSVADAPVSYNEQFF. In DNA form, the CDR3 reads TGCAGCGTAGCCGATGCCCCGGTTTCCTACAATGAGCAGTTCTTC.

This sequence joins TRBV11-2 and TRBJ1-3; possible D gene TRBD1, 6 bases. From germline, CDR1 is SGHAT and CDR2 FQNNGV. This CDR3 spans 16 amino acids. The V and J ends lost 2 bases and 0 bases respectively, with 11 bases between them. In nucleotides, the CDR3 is TGTGCCAGCAGCTTATTGGGGGGCAACTCTGGAAACACCATATATTTT. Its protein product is CASSLLGGNSGNTIYF. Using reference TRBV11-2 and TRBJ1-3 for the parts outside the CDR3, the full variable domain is EAGVAQSPRYKIIEKRQSVAFWCNPISGHATLYWYQQILGQGPKLLIQFQNNGVVDDSQLPKDRFSAERLKGVDSTLKIQPAKLEDSAVYLCASSLLGGNSGNTIYFGEGSWLTVV.

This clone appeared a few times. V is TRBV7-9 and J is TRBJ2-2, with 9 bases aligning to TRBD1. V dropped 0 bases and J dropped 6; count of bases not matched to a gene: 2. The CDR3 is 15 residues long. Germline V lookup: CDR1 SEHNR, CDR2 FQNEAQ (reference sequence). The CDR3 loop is CASSLATGGSGELFF. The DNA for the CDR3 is TGTGCCAGCAGCTTAGCCACAGGGGGCTCCGGGGAGCTGTTTTTT.

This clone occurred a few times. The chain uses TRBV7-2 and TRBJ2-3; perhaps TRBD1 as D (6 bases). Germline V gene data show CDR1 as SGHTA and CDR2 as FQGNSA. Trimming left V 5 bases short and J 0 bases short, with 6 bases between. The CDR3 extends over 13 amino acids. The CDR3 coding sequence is TGTGCCAGCAGCCAGGGGAGCACAGATACGCAGTATTTT. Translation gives CASSQGSTDTQYF.

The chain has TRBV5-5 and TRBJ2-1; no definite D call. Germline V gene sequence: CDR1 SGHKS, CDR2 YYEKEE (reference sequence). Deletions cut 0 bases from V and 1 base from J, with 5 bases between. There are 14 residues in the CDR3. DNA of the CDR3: TGTGCCAGCAGCTTGGCCGAATCCTACAATGAGCAGTTCTTC. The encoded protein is CASSLAESYNEQFF.

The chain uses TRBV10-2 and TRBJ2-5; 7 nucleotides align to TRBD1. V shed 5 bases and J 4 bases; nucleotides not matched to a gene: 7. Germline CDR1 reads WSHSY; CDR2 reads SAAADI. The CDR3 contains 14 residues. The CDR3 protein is CASSRQGTAETQYF. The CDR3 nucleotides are TGCGCCAGCAGTAGACAGGGTACGGCAGAGACCCAGTACTTC.

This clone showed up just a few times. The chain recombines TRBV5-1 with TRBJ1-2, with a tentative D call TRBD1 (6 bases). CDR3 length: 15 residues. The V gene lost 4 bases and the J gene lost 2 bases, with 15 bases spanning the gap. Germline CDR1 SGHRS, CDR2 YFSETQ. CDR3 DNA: TGCGCCAGCAGCCTGCGGGACACCCCGAACTATGGCTACACCTTC. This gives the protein CASSLRDTPNYGYTF.

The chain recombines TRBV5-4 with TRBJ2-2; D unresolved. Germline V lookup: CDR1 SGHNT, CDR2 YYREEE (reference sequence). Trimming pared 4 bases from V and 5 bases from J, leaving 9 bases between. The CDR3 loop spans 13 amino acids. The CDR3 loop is CASSPSLTGELFF. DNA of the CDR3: TGTGCCAGCAGCCCAAGCTTAACCGGGGAGCTGTTTTTT. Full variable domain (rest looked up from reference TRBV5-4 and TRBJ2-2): ETGVTQSPTHLIKTRGQQVTLRCSSQSGHNTVSWYQQALGQGPQFIFQYYREEENGRGNFPPRFSGLQFPNYSSELNVNALELDDSALYLCASSPSLTGELFFGEGSRLTVL.

This CDR3 is CASSLTGGPPVTQYF. CDR3 nucleotides: TGTGCCAGCAGCTTAACAGGGGGGCCCCCAGTTACGCAGTATTTT. The chain has TRBV13 and TRBJ2-3; 8 bases map to TRBD1. The CDR3 is 15 amino acids. V lost 2 bases and J lost 8; bases outside the gene matches: 9. Germline V CDR1 and CDR2: PRHDT, FYEKMQ (reference sequence).

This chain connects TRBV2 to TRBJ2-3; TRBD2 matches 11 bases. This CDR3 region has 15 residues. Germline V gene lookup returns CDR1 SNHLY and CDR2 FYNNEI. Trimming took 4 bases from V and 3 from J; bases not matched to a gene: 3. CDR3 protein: CASSALAGGTDTQYF. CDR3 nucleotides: TGTGCCAGCAGTGCCCTAGCGGGGGGTACAGATACGCAGTATTTT.

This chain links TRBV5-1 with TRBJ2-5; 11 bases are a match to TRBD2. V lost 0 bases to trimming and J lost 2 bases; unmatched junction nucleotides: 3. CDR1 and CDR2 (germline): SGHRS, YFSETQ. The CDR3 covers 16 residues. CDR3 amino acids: CASSLALAGGQETQYF. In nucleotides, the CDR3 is TGCGCCAGCAGCTTGGCTCTAGCGGGGGGACAAGAGACCCAGTACTTC.

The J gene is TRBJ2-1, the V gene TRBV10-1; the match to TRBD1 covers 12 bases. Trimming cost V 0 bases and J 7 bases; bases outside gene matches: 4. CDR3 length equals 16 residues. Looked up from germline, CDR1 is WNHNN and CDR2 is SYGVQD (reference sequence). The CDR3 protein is CASSESGTGGRNEQFF. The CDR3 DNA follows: TGCGCCAGCAGTGAGTCAGGGACAGGGGGCCGGAATGAGCAGTTCTTC.

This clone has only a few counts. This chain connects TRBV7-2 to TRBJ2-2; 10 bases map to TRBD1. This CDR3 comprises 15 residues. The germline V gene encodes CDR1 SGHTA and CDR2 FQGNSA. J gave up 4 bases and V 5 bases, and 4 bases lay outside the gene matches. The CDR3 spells CASSPGTGVTGELFF. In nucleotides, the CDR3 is TGTGCCAGCAGCCCCGGGACAGGGGTCACCGGGGAGCTGTTTTTT.

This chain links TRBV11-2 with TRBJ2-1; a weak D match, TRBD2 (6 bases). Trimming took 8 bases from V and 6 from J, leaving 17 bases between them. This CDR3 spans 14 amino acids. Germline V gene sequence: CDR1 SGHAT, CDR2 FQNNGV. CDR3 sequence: CASGAGGRPNEQFF. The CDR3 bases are TGTGCCAGCGGGGCTGGGGGGAGGCCCAATGAGCAGTTCTTC.

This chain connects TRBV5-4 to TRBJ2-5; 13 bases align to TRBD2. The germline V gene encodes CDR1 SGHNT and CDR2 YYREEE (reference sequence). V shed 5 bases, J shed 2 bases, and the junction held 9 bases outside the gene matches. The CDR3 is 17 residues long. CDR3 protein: CASRLRLAGGIQETQYF. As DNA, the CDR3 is TGTGCCAGCAGATTGAGACTAGCGGGGGGAATACAAGAGACCCAGTACTTC.

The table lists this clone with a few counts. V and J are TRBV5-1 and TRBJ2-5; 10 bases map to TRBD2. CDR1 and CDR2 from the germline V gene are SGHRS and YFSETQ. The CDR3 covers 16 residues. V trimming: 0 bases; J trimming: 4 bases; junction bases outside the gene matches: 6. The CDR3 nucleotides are TGCGCCAGCAGCTTGGGCCTAGCGGGAGAGGGAGAGACCCAGTACTTC. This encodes CASSLGLAGEGETQYF.

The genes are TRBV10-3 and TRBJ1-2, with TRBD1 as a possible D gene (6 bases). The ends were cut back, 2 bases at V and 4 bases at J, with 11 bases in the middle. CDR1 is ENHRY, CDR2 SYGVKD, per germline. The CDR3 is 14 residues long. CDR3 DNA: TGTGCCATCAGTGAGAGTGAAGGGGGCTATGGCTACACCTTC. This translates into CAISESEGGYGYTF.

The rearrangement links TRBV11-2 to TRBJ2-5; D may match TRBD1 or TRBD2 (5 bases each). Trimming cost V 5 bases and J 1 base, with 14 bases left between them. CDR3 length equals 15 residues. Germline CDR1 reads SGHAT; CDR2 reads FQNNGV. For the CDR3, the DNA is TGTGCCAGCAGCCCCTGGGACCGTAGCCAAGAGACCCAGTACTTC. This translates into CASSPWDRSQETQYF.

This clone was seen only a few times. This chain's CDR3 is CASSLDQFYEQYV. CDR3 nucleotides: TGTGCCAGCAGCCTGGACCAGTTCTACGAGCAGTACGTC. The chain couples TRBV2 to TRBJ2-7; D is uncertain. Germline V gene sequence: CDR1 SNHLY, CDR2 FYNNEI. Trimming cost V 6 bases and J 3 bases, with 12 bases left between them. CDR3 size: 13 residues.

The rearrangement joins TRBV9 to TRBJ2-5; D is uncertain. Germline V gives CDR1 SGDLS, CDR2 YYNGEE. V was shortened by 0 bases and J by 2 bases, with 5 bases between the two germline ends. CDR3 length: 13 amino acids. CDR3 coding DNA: TGTGCCAGCAGCGTAGGTCGTCAAGAGACCCAGTACTTC. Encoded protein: CASSVGRQETQYF.

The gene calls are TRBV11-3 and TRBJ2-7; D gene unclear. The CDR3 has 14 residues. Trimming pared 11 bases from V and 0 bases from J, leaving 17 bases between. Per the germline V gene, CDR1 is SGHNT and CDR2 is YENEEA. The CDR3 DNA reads TGTGCCGTAGCCTCGGCTGGGAACTCCTACGAGCAGTACTTC. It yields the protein CAVASAGNSYEQYF.

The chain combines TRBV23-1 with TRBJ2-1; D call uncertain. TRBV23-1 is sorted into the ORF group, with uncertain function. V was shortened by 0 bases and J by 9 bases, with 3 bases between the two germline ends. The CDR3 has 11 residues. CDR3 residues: CASSQSGEQFF. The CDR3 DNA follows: TGCGCCAGCAGTCAATCGGGTGAGCAGTTCTTC.

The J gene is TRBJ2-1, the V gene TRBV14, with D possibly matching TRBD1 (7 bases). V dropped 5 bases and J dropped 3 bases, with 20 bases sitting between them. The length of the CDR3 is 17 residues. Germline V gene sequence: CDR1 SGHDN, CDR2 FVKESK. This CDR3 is CASSGGGLAFHYNEQFF. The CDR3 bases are TGTGCCAGCAGCGGAGGGGGCCTAGCGTTTCACTACAATGAGCAGTTCTTC.

The CDR3 spells CASSRGASYEQYV. The CDR3 DNA reads TGTGCCAGTTCACGGGGGGCCTCCTACGAGCAGTACGTC. The J gene is TRBJ2-7, the V gene TRBV6-6; D is possibly TRBD2 (7 bases). Trimming stripped 9 bases from V and 0 bases from J, with 12 bases between. CDR1 MNHNY and CDR2 SVGAGI come from the germline V gene (reference sequence). The CDR3 spans 13 residues.

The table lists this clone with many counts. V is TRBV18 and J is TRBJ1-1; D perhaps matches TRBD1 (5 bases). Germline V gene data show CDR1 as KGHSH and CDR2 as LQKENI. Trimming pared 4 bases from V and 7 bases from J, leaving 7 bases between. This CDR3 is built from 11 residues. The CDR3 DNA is TGTGCCAGCTCACGAGGGGATGAAGCTTTCTTT. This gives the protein CASSRGDEAFF.

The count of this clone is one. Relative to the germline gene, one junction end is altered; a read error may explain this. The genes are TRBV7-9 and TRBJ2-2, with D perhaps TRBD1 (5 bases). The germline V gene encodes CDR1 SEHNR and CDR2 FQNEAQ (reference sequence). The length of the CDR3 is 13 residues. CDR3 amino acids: CASSLGVAGELFF. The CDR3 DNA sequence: TGTGCCAGCAGTTTAGGGGTTGCCGGGGAGCTGTTTTTT.

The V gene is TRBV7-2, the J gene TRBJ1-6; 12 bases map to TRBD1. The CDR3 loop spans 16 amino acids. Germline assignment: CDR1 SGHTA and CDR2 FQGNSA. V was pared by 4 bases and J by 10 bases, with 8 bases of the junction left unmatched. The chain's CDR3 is CASSSSGTGGKSPLHF. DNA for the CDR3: TGTGCCAGCAGCTCCTCCGGGACAGGGGGCAAATCACCCCTCCACTTT.